The 30 T cell receptor beta chains below come from one sample, sequenced in a study of T cell repertoires in cytomegalovirus infection. The antigens of these receptors remain unknown. One entry per CDR3 protein results from TCRdb running MiXCR on the reads. In the table there are approximately 990,000 distinct CDR3 sequences, 25% to 40% of which are singletons. The sequencing here drew on cultured CD8+ T cells from PBMCs, taken from culture after CMV antigen stimulation. The receptor set was obtained from a human donor in good health (CMV status not recorded). Some clones in this sample may be carry-over from other donors' samples.

This clonotype was counted a few times. The chain carries TRBV12-3 or TRBV12-4 and TRBJ1-5; tentative D call: TRBD1 (5 bases). The CDR3 totals 14 residues. The V gene lost 8 bases and the J gene lost 6 bases, with 17 bases spanning the gap. The CDR3: CASEIGTGRQPQHF. CDR3 nucleotides: TGTGCCAGCGAAATCGGGACGGGACGTCAGCCCCAGCATTTT.

This chain connects TRBV6-1 to TRBJ2-3, with 7 bases identical to TRBD2. Looked up from germline, CDR1 is MNHNS and CDR2 is SASEGT. The CDR3 length is 18 residues. V dropped 8 bases and J dropped 2; count of bases not matched to a gene: 19. The CDR3 protein is CASASGDYDSPYTDTQYF. The CDR3 DNA is TGTGCCAGCGCATCTGGGGACTACGATTCCCCTTACACAGATACGCAGTATTTT.

The sample holds many counts of this clonotype. The chain recombines TRBV4-3 with TRBJ1-3, with 7 positions matching TRBD1. From germline, CDR1 is LGHNA and CDR2 YSLEER. The CDR3 has 19 residues. V was pared by 3 bases and J by 0 bases, with 14 bases of the junction left unmatched. CDR3 in amino acids: CASSHPPGTAFFSGNTIYF. The CDR3 DNA follows: TGCGCCAGCAGCCACCCACCCGGGACAGCCTTTTTCTCTGGAAACACCATATATTTT.

This clonotype was picked up one time. This chain uses TRBV5-5 with TRBJ1-5; D is uncertain. Trimming took off 1 base at V and 6 bases at J, with 14 bases between the two ends. Germline CDR1 reads SGHKS; CDR2 reads YYEKEE (reference sequence). CDR3 size: 15 residues. CDR3 in amino acids: CASSLNVFLGQPQHF. The CDR3 DNA reads as TGTGCCAGCAGCTTGAATGTGTTTCTAGGTCAGCCCCAGCATTTT.

The chain has TRBV3-1 and TRBJ2-5; D remains unclear. CDR3 length: 14 residues. Germline V gives CDR1 LGHDT, CDR2 YNNKEL (reference sequence). V was shortened by 0 bases and J by 2 bases, with 7 bases between the two germline ends. CDR3 nucleotide sequence: TGTGCCAGCAGCCAAGAGAGCCAGCAAGAGACCCAGTACTTC. Residues: CASSQESQQETQYF.

The table lists this clonotype with a few counts. The chain carries TRBV27 and TRBJ2-7, with D uncertain. V was pared by 5 bases and J by 5 bases, with 22 bases between. The germline CDR1 and CDR2 sequences are MNHEY and SMNVEV (reference sequence). The CDR3 has 16 amino acids. CDR3 amino acids: CASSPPDGVELNEQYF. The CDR3 nucleotides are TGTGCCAGCAGTCCCCCAGATGGGGTAGAGTTGAACGAGCAGTACTTC.

This clonotype showed up just a few times. The V gene is TRBV7-6, the J gene TRBJ2-7; TRBD1 aligns across 7 bases. V lost 1 base to trimming and J lost 0 bases; unmatched junction nucleotides: 9. The CDR3 has 17 residues. The germline V gene encodes CDR1 SGHVS and CDR2 FNYEAQ. CDR3 sequence reads: CASSLEGALSTSYEQYF. CDR3 DNA sequence: TGTGCCAGCAGCTTAGAGGGGGCGCTCAGCACCTCCTACGAGCAGTACTTC.

To note about this clonotype: This could be a read error, since a much larger clone is one nucleotide away. The chain combines TRBV12-3 or TRBV12-4 with TRBJ1-2, with D uncertain. The CDR3 has 14 residues. The CDR3 loop is CANSPPDKFYGYTF. Here the CDR3 DNA reads TGTGCCAACAGTCCCCCCGACAAATTCTATGGCTACACCTTC.

The chain carries TRBV12-3 or TRBV12-4 and TRBJ1-5; D not resolved. The CDR3 runs 16 residues. The germline V and J ends were trimmed by 3 bases and 7 bases, with 19 bases remaining between them. This chain's CDR3 is CASSLNMGDPSQPQHF. The DNA for the CDR3 is TGTGCCAGCAGTTTGAATATGGGAGACCCATCGCAGCCCCAGCATTTT.

This chain joins TRBV9 and TRBJ2-1, with 7 positions matching TRBD1. The ends lost 3 bases at V and 2 bases at J; junction bases unmatched: 8. CDR3 length equals 16 residues. The V gene's germline CDR1 is SGDLS and CDR2 YYNGEE. CDR3 in DNA: TGTGCCAGCAGCGAGGGAGACAGGGACACCTACAATGAGCAGTTCTTC. Amino acids: CASSEGDRDTYNEQFF.

This clonotype was counted only a few times. The rearrangement uses TRBV7-6 and TRBJ1-2; 10 bases are shared with TRBD1. The V gene end was trimmed by 4 bases and the J gene end by 5 bases; junction bases not matched to a gene: 13. This CDR3 is 17 amino acids long. Germline V gene sequence: CDR1 SGHVS, CDR2 FNYEAQ. The chain's CDR3 is CASSSTGTGALGYGYTF. The CDR3 nucleotides are TGTGCCAGCAGCTCAACCGGGACAGGGGCTTTGGGGTATGGCTACACCTTC.

A few counts support this clonotype. The chain carries TRBV7-9 and TRBJ1-6; no clear D gene. Germline CDR1 reads SEHNR; CDR2 reads FQNEAQ (reference sequence). The length of the CDR3 is 16 residues. Trimming shortened V by 1 base and J by 4 bases, and 11 bases separated the two germline ends. For the CDR3, the DNA is TGTGCCAGCAGCTTAGATTTGGATCAGTATAATTCACCCCTCCACTTT. Its translation: CASSLDLDQYNSPLHF.

V usage is TRBV12-5 and J usage is TRBJ2-3; 13 nucleotides agree with TRBD2. The length of the CDR3 is 16 residues. CDR1 and CDR2 (germline): LGHNT, FRNRAP. The V gene end was trimmed by 7 bases and the J gene end by 5 bases; junction bases not matched to a gene: 9. CDR3 loop: CASAQTSGGQVDTQYF. Written as DNA, the CDR3 is TGTGCTAGTGCTCAGACTAGCGGGGGGCAGGTAGATACGCAGTATTTT.

The table lists this clonotype with a count of one. This sequence may be a read error, since a much larger clone differs from it by one base. This chain's CDR3 is CASSPDRRYNEQFF. The CDR3 DNA follows: TGTGCCAGCAGCCCGGACAGGCGCTACAATGAGCAGTTCTTC. The V gene is TRBV7-9, the J gene TRBJ2-1; TRBD1 matches 7 bases. The CDR3 covers 14 residues. V lost 5 bases, J lost 3 bases, and 4 bases stayed unmatched. Germline lookup yields CDR1 SEHNR and CDR2 FQNEAQ (reference sequence).

V is TRBV2 and J is TRBJ1-2, with D possibly being TRBD1 (6 bases). Per germline, CDR1 SNHLY and CDR2 FYNNEI. There are 11 residues in the CDR3. Trimming took off 7 bases at V and 8 bases at J, with 11 bases between the two ends. Written as DNA, the CDR3 is TGTGCCAGCAAGGGACAATCCGGCTACACCTTC. It translates to CASKGQSGYTF.

The chain is built from TRBV27 and TRBJ1-5, with D possibly being TRBD1 (5 bases). V was pared by 3 bases and J by 0 bases, with 9 bases between. The CDR3 spans 15 residues. The germline V gene encodes CDR1 MNHEY and CDR2 SMNVEV (reference sequence). CDR3 DNA sequence: TGTGCCAGCAGTTTGAGGGGCCCTAGCAATCAGCCCCAGCATTTT. Its protein is CASSLRGPSNQPQHF.

This clonotype has more than one count but fewer than ten. The rearrangement joins TRBV18 to TRBJ1-1; unclear D gene. The CDR3 is made up of 15 amino acids. CDR1 is KGHSH and CDR2 is LQKENI in the germline V gene. V shed 5 bases and J shed 0 bases, with 13 bases lying between them. This CDR3 is CASSAWVEVNTEAFF. Written as DNA, the CDR3 is TGTGCCAGCTCAGCTTGGGTAGAGGTGAACACTGAAGCTTTCTTT.

This clonotype came up many times. This CDR3 reads CASSLVLLETQYF. The CDR3 DNA reads TGTGCCAGCAGTTTAGTACTTCTGGAGACCCAGTACTTC. The V call is TRBV12-3 or TRBV12-4, the J call TRBJ2-5, with D unresolved. Trimming left V 1 base short and J 5 bases short, with 8 bases between. The CDR3 has 13 amino acids.

The chain recombines TRBV4-1 with TRBJ2-1; D may be TRBD1 (6 bases). The CDR3 has 16 amino acids. V lost 2 bases and J 8 bases, leaving 19 bases between the germline ends. CDR1 and CDR2 (germline): MGHRA, YSYEKL. In DNA, the CDR3 is TGCGCCAGCAGCCAAAAGCCTGGGGTTGCAGGGGATGAGCAGTTCTTC. Its translation is CASSQKPGVAGDEQFF.

The chain recombines TRBV7-9 with TRBJ2-1, with 9 bases lining up with TRBD2. CDR3 length: 14 amino acids. In germline, CDR1 is SEHNR, CDR2 FQNEAQ (reference sequence). Trimming took 6 bases from V and 3 from J; bases not matched to a gene: 3. The chain's CDR3 is CASSSGRRYNEQFF. CDR3 nucleotides: TGTGCCAGCAGTAGCGGGAGACGCTACAATGAGCAGTTCTTC.

This clonotype turned up a few times. J is TRBJ2-5 and V is TRBV28; TRBD2 agrees at 13 bases. Germline V gene data show CDR1 as MDHEN and CDR2 as SYDVKM. The CDR3 extends over 17 amino acids. Losses at the gene ends were 3 bases for V and 2 bases for J; bases not matched to a gene: 6. The CDR3 sequence is CASSLRTSGGIQETQYF. CDR3 in DNA: TGTGCCAGCAGTTTGCGGACTAGCGGGGGCATTCAAGAGACCCAGTACTTC.

The gene calls are TRBV4-1 and TRBJ2-5; D possibly corresponds to TRBD1 (5 bases). V lost 5 bases and J 1 base, leaving 11 bases between the germline ends. The CDR3 covers 14 residues. The germline gives CDR1 MGHRA, CDR2 YSYEKL. Written as DNA, the CDR3 is TGCGCCAGCAGCATGGTGCAGGGCCAAGAGACCCAGTACTTC. Translated: CASSMVQGQETQYF.

This clonotype was counted a few times. The chain recombines TRBV10-3 with TRBJ1-1; 7 bases fit TRBD1. Germline V lookup: CDR1 ENHRY, CDR2 SYGVKD. The trim removed 2 bases at V and 0 bases at J, leaving 6 bases unmatched. The CDR3 is made up of 16 amino acids. The CDR3, as DNA: TGTGCCATCAGTGAGGGCTCGACAGGGCTGAACACTGAAGCTTTCTTT. Protein: CAISEGSTGLNTEAFF.

This clonotype came up a few times. The chain recombines TRBV4-1 with TRBJ2-3; perhaps TRBD2 as D (5 bases). The V end lost 0 bases, the J end lost 4 bases, and 8 bases lay between the germline ends. Germline assignment: CDR1 MGHRA and CDR2 YSYEKL. The CDR3 has 14 amino acids. The DNA of the CDR3 is TGCGCCAGCAGCCAAGAAGGGAGCCCAGATACGCAGTATTTT. It encodes CASSQEGSPDTQYF.

The V gene is TRBV27, the J gene TRBJ1-6; no clear D gene. The CDR3 runs to 17 residues. V dropped 6 bases and J dropped 0 bases, with 15 bases sitting between them. The germline CDR1 and CDR2 sequences are MNHEY and SMNVEV (reference sequence). The CDR3 nucleotides are TGTGCCAGCAGCTTTCTCGGGCCCAGCTCCTATAATTCACCCCTCCACTTT. Its protein product is CASSFLGPSSYNSPLHF.

The chain couples TRBV27 to TRBJ1-5, with D unclear. CDR1 MNHEY and CDR2 SMNVEV come from the germline V gene (reference sequence). This CDR3 has 14 residues. Deletions cut 3 bases from V and 6 bases from J, with 12 bases between. Here the CDR3 reads CASSFVGVRQPQHF. CDR3 DNA: TGTGCCAGCAGTTTTGTGGGAGTGCGTCAGCCCCAGCATTTT.

With respect to this clonotype: An end of the junction does not agree with germline; a read error may underlie this. The chain links TRBV5-3 to TRBJ2-5, with 7 bases identical to TRBD2. TRBV5-3 has ORF status, its function being uncertain. The length of the CDR3 is 13 residues. CDR3 sequence (DNA): TGTGCCAGCACCGGAGAGGCGGGGGAGACCCTGTACTTC. The encoded protein is CASTGEAGETLYF.

The rearrangement uses TRBV27 and TRBJ1-6, with D perhaps TRBD1 (6 bases). The CDR3 covers 13 residues. The germline CDR1 and CDR2 sequences are MNHEY and SMNVEV (reference sequence). V was trimmed by 10 bases and J by 6 bases, leaving 13 bases between them. Written as DNA, the CDR3 is TGTGCCACCCGGACAGATAGTAATTCACCCCTCCACTTT. This gives the protein CATRTDSNSPLHF.

This chain joins TRBV29-1 and TRBJ1-1; the D gene is possibly TRBD1 (5 bases). V was cut by 0 bases and J by 6 bases, with 17 bases left in between. Germline CDR1 is SQVTM and CDR2 is ANQGSEA. CDR3 length: 15 residues. The CDR3 sequence: CSVEDTWGKGSEAFF. The CDR3 region has the DNA TGCAGCGTTGAAGATACGTGGGGGAAAGGCTCTGAAGCTTTCTTT.

The chain employs TRBV2 and TRBJ1-2; no firm D call. In germline, CDR1 is SNHLY, CDR2 FYNNEI. Trimming took 10 bases from V and 4 from J, leaving 7 bases between them. The CDR3 extends over 10 amino acids. CDR3 sequence reads: CATNLYGYTF. The DNA for the CDR3 is TGTGCCACAAACCTCTATGGCTACACCTTC.